The 19 T cell receptor beta chains in this list originate from one sample, sequenced in a study of blood T cell repertoires in COVID-19. Using immunoSEQ multiplex PCR, the repertoire was profiled, and TCRdb retains in-frame clones only, with some absent. The data contain 55,000 to 75,000 clones, around nine tenths of them singletons. Source material: peripheral blood. The receptors derive from a human donor with active COVID-19. The donor label of this sample is uncertain.

The chain combines TRBV2 with TRBJ2-7; the D gene is possibly TRBD1 (5 bases). CDR3 length equals 11 residues. CDR1 and CDR2 (germline): SNHLY, FYNNEI. Trimming pared 8 bases from V and 3 bases from J, leaving 8 bases between. CDR3 sequence: CASGAYYEQYF. The CDR3 coding sequence is TGTGCCAGCGGGGCTTACTACGAGCAGTACTTC.

V gene TRBV11-2 combines with J gene TRBJ2-3, with D perhaps TRBD1 (6 bases). The CDR3 runs to 14 residues. CDR1 SGHAT and CDR2 FQNNGV come from the germline V gene. V dropped 4 bases and J dropped 9 bases, with 17 bases sitting between them. The CDR3 nucleotides read TGTGCCAGCAGCTCAACGTACAGGGAAGGAACGCAGTATTTT. As protein: CASSSTYREGTQYF.

The rearrangement links TRBV11-3 to TRBJ2-7; 8 bases fit TRBD2. The germline V gene encodes CDR1 SGHNT and CDR2 YENEEA. J lost 2 bases, V lost 5 bases, and 14 bases had no gene match. The CDR3 spans 17 residues. The CDR3 nucleotides are TGTGCCAGCAGCAGCCGGCTGGGGCGGGGGGCTCCCTACGAGCAGTACTTC. As protein: CASSSRLGRGAPYEQYF.

The rearrangement uses TRBV19 and TRBJ2-7; 7 bases are a match to TRBD2. Losses at the gene ends were 6 bases for V and 2 bases for J; bases not matched to a gene: 7. Germline V gene lookup returns CDR1 LNHDA and CDR2 SQIVND (reference sequence). There are 14 residues in the CDR3. The CDR3 region has the DNA TGTGCCAGTAGCGCGACTAGCAGCACCTACGAGCAGTACTTC. It yields the protein CASSATSSTYEQYF.

The V call is TRBV5-1, the J call TRBJ2-6; 12 nucleotides agree with TRBD2. The CDR3 extends over 17 amino acids. Looked up from germline, CDR1 is SGHRS and CDR2 is YFSETQ. J lost 2 bases, V lost 3 bases, and 3 bases had no gene match. The CDR3 DNA follows: TGCGCCAGCAGCTCTAGCGGGGGGGCCGCTGGGGCCAACGTCCTGACTTTC. Protein: CASSSSGGAAGANVLTF.

V gene TRBV14 combines with J gene TRBJ1-1, with unresolved D. V was clipped by 2 bases and J by 0 bases, with 4 bases between them. This CDR3 comprises 13 residues. Germline V gene lookup returns CDR1 SGHDN and CDR2 FVKESK. The CDR3 DNA sequence: TGTGCCAGCAGCCAAAGCCTGAACACTGAAGCTTTCTTT. Residues: CASSQSLNTEAFF.

In DNA, the CDR3 is TGCAGCGTTGCCGGGCTACAGGGTTACGAGCAGTACTTC. Translating it yields CSVAGLQGYEQYF. This chain connects TRBV29-1 to TRBJ2-7; weak D call: TRBD1 (6 bases). The V end lost 4 bases, the J end lost 4 bases, and 14 bases lay between the germline ends. CDR1 is SQVTM, CDR2 ANQGSEA, per germline. This CDR3 is 13 amino acids long.

V is TRBV19 and J is TRBJ2-2, with 12 bases identical to TRBD1. This CDR3 contains 15 residues. In germline, CDR1 is LNHDA, CDR2 SQIVND (reference sequence). Losses at the gene ends were 4 bases for V and 6 bases for J; bases not matched to a gene: 3. The CDR3 loop is CASSRDRGLAGELFF. The DNA of the CDR3 is TGTGCCAGTAGTAGGGACAGGGGGCTGGCCGGGGAGCTGTTTTTT.

The genes are TRBV6-6 and TRBJ2-2; D is perhaps TRBD1 (5 bases). The V and J ends lost 6 bases and 4 bases respectively, with 9 bases between them. From germline, CDR1 is MNHNY and CDR2 SVGAGI (reference sequence). This CDR3 spans 13 amino acids. The CDR3 spells CASRDTFTGELFF. Written as DNA, the CDR3 is TGTGCCAGCAGGGACACTTTCACCGGGGAGCTGTTTTTT.

The chain combines TRBV11-3 with TRBJ2-1; D perhaps matches TRBD2 (5 bases). The CDR3 totals 13 residues. Per the germline V gene, CDR1 is SGHNT and CDR2 is YENEEA. The V end lost 1 base, the J end lost 9 bases, and 10 bases lay between the germline ends. CDR3 coding DNA: TGTGCCAGCAGCTTAGGTGCGGCGGGTGAGCAGTTCTTC. As protein: CASSLGAAGEQFF.

This rearrangement joins TRBV16 to TRBJ2-1; 10 positions match TRBD2. CDR1 is KGHSY, CDR2 FQNENV, per germline. The CDR3 covers 16 residues. V trimming: 5 bases; J trimming: 5 bases; junction bases outside the gene matches: 9. The CDR3 sequence is CASSGHGLADNNEQFF. Here the CDR3 DNA reads TGTGCCAGCAGCGGTCACGGACTAGCGGACAACAATGAGCAGTTCTTC. Full variable domain (outside the CDR3, taken from reference TRBV16 and TRBJ2-1): GEEVAQTPKHLVRGEGQKAKLYCAPIKGHSYVFWYQQVLKNEFKFLISFQNENVFDETGMPKERFSAKCLPNSPCSLEIQATKLEDSAVYFCASSGHGLADNNEQFFGPGTRLTVL.

The chain couples TRBV7-9 to TRBJ1-4; TRBD1 matches at 7 bases. The CDR3 spans 14 residues. V lost 7 bases, J lost 7 bases, and 9 bases stayed unmatched. Per germline, CDR1 SEHNR and CDR2 FQNEAQ (reference sequence). The CDR3 reads CASTLTGIGEKLFF. The CDR3 bases are TGTGCCAGCACCCTGACAGGGATAGGTGAAAAACTGTTTTTT.

This clone was recorded a few times. The chain carries TRBV5-5 and TRBJ1-2; D is ambiguous. The V end was cut by 1 base, the J end by 2 bases, with 9 bases between. Germline CDR1 is SGHKS and CDR2 is YYEKEE (reference sequence). The CDR3 has 14 residues. The CDR3 protein is CASSLYPGNYGYTF. The CDR3 nucleotides are TGTGCCAGCAGCTTGTATCCCGGGAACTATGGCTACACCTTC.

The rearrangement joins TRBV4-1 to TRBJ2-1; D may be TRBD2 (6 bases). Trimming took off 1 base at V and 8 bases at J, with 21 bases between the two ends. Looked up from germline, CDR1 is MGHRA and CDR2 is YSYEKL. The CDR3 spans 17 residues. This CDR3 is CASSQVERDLGTHEQFF. CDR3 sequence (DNA): TGCGCCAGCAGCCAAGTCGAACGGGACTTGGGGACCCATGAGCAGTTCTTC.

The chain combines TRBV4-1 with TRBJ1-2; TRBD1 aligns across 10 bases. J gave up 0 bases and V 4 bases, and 11 bases lay outside the gene matches. Germline V gene sequence: CDR1 MGHRA, CDR2 YSYEKL. CDR3 length: 18 amino acids. CDR3 amino acids: CASSREPGTGDTNYGYTF. CDR3 bases: TGCGCCAGCAGCCGAGAACCCGGGACAGGGGATACTAACTATGGCTACACCTTC.

This rearrangement joins TRBV5-5 to TRBJ1-1; unclear D gene. The germline gives CDR1 SGHKS, CDR2 YYEKEE (reference sequence). With 0 bases removed from V and 1 base from J, the gap between germline ends came to 7 bases. The CDR3 has 14 amino acids. CDR3 bases: TGTGCCAGCAGCTTGGGCAGGTCGAACACTGAAGCTTTCTTT. This codes for CASSLGRSNTEAFF.

The chain recombines TRBV15 with TRBJ1-1, with a weak D call TRBD1 (5 bases). Trimming took 4 bases from V and 4 from J, leaving 16 bases between them. CDR3 length: 15 amino acids. Germline V CDR1 and CDR2: LNHNV, YYDKDF (reference sequence). The CDR3 nucleotides read TGTGCCACCAGCATCGGGGGTTCCCTGGGCACTGAAGCTTTCTTT. This codes for CATSIGGSLGTEAFF.

The J gene is TRBJ1-5, the V gene TRBV2; maybe TRBD1 (6 bases). V lost 2 bases, J lost 3 bases, and 11 bases lay in between. This CDR3 has 15 amino acids. The germline gives CDR1 SNHLY, CDR2 FYNNEI. The CDR3 DNA is TGTGCCAGCAGTGAACTACGGACAGCCAATCAGCCCCAGCATTTT. Encoded protein: CASSELRTANQPQHF. The full variable domain, completed using reference TRBV2 and TRBJ1-5, is EPEVTQTPSHQVTQMGQEVILRCVPISNHLYFYWYRQILGQKVEFLVSFYNNEISEKSEIFDDQFSVERPDGSNFTLKIRSTKLEDSAMYFCASSELRTANQPQHFGDGTRLSIL.

The chain recombines TRBV5-1 with TRBJ2-1, with D perhaps TRBD2 (5 bases). Trimming removed 7 bases from V and 12 bases from J, with 35 bases in between. Germline loops: CDR1 SGHRS, CDR2 YFSETQ. This CDR3 region has 18 residues. CDR3: CASSGGVTSYNELSRQFF. CDR3 bases: TGCGCCAGCTCAGGAGGAGTGACTTCCTACAATGAGTTATCTCGGCAGTTCTTC.